The clone carrying this T cell receptor (beta chain) has just a few counts. Its specificity is unknown. This sample was taken from a study of shared clonotypes between healthy human individuals. Original processing notes: Filtering differed since immunoSEQ provided only junctions, with no quality scores. Data came from immunoSEQ multiplex PCR; TCRdb stores just in-frame clones and leaves some out. D and trimming come from the DNA, and the V and J calls and clone size come from that table. This sample has approximately 2.5 million clones, with 80% to 95% found just once. Study-wide points: A handful of donors had around 5% of their naive CD4 clonotypes in common.

The material sequenced was naive CD4+ T cells from PBMCs. Described subset: CD45RA+ positively selected. This TCR derives from a young man in good health. Some clones in this sample may be carry-over from other donors' samples.

In DNA form, the CDR3 reads TGTGCCAGCAGCTTAGAAGGGGGCGAGACCCAGTACTTC. Translated, it gives CASSLEGGETQYF. The chain joins TRBV11-2 to TRBJ2-5; TRBD1 matches at 7 bases. Germline trimming cut 0 bases from V and 5 bases from J; bases unmatched to any gene: 0. This CDR3 region has 13 residues. Germline V gene data show CDR1 as SGHAT and CDR2 as FQNNGV.